The 31 T cell receptor beta chains given below trace back to one sample, sequenced in a study of blood T cells in healthy people across ages. A second PCR of about 6 to 12 cycles used a sample-barcoded 5' primer and a J-beta primer mix. TCRdb re-derived calls from the 5' RACE reads in MiXCR, one entry per CDR3 protein. The profile shows about 840,000 distinct CDR3 sequences, roughly 29% of them singletons. The same sample was also studied in work on T cells of mothers and their children.

Sequencing was done on a sample of blood. These receptors were taken from a middle-aged woman in good health.

This clonotype was detected ten times or more. The rearrangement joins TRBV20-1 to TRBJ2-7; 7 bases match TRBD1. The ends lost 6 bases at V and 0 bases at J; junction bases unmatched: 8. Germline CDR1 reads DFQATT; CDR2 reads SNEGSKA (reference sequence). This CDR3 is 14 amino acids long. DNA of the CDR3: TGCAGTGCCGAAGACCGGGACAGCTCCTACGAGCAGTACTTC. It is translated as CSAEDRDSSYEQYF.

Details on this clonotype: Germline is not matched at one junction end, which may reflect a read error. The rearrangement links TRBV7-3 to TRBJ2-5; TRBD1 matches 7 bases. From germline, CDR1 is SGHTA and CDR2 FQGTGA. This CDR3 has 13 residues. CDR3 loop: CASSFDRDGTRYF. CDR3 coding DNA: TGTGCCAGCAGTTTCGACAGGGACGGGACCCGGTACTTC.

This rearrangement joins TRBV4-1 to TRBJ1-2; D might be TRBD1 (6 bases). This CDR3 has 15 residues. Trimming removed 1 base at V and 4 bases at J, with 13 bases between. Germline CDR1 reads MGHRA; CDR2 reads YSYEKL. The DNA of the CDR3 is TGCGCCAGCAGCCAAGCGGACAGCGTGGGCTATGGCTACACCTTC. Translating gives CASSQADSVGYGYTF.

This clonotype came up a few times. This rearrangement joins TRBV6-1 to TRBJ1-2, with TRBD1 matching over 9 bases. The ends lost 6 bases at V and 4 bases at J; junction bases unmatched: 12. The germline CDR1 and CDR2 sequences are MNHNS and SASEGT. The CDR3 sequence is 16 residues long. The CDR3 loop is CASRNPGQGGFYGYTF. As DNA, the CDR3 is TGTGCCAGCAGGAATCCGGGACAGGGAGGTTTCTATGGCTACACCTTC.

Regarding this clonotype: Just one base apart from a much larger clone, this may be a read error. The genes are TRBV5-1 and TRBJ2-5; 10 bases are a match to TRBD2. This CDR3 contains 16 residues. Germline V gene data show CDR1 as SGHRS and CDR2 as YFSETQ. This chain's CDR3 is CASSLTERGGGETQDF. CDR3 nucleotide sequence: TGCGCCAGCAGCCTGACTGAGCGGGGGGGCGGGGAGACCCAGGACTTC.

This chain links TRBV28 with TRBJ2-5; D remains ambiguous. V lost 8 bases, J lost 11 bases, and 21 bases lay in between. This CDR3 is built from 13 residues. Germline assignment: CDR1 MDHEN and CDR2 SYDVKM. CDR3 amino acids: CASLSPTRSEQYF. CDR3 nucleotides: TGTGCCAGCCTTAGTCCAACGAGGTCGGAGCAGTACTTC.

The rearrangement joins TRBV7-8 to TRBJ2-5; D is possibly TRBD2 (6 bases). The V end lost 5 bases, the J end lost 2 bases, and 15 bases lay between the germline ends. This CDR3 has 15 residues. Per the germline V gene, CDR1 is SGHVS and CDR2 is FQNEAQ. DNA of the CDR3: TGTGCCAGCAGCCCGGGGGTGAGGCGTCAAGAGACCCAGTACTTC. This gives the protein CASSPGVRRQETQYF. The full variable domain, completed using reference TRBV7-8 and TRBJ2-5, is GAGVSQSPRYKVAKRGQDVALRCDPISGHVSLFWYQQALGQGPEFLTYFQNEAQLDKSGLPSDRFFAERPEGSVSTLKIQRTQQEDSAVYLCASSPGVRRQETQYFGPGTRLLVL.

The chain carries TRBV7-6 and TRBJ2-7; D gene uncertain. The CDR3 is 13 amino acids. Germline CDR1 SGHVS, CDR2 FNYEAQ. Deletions cut 8 bases from V and 0 bases from J, with 11 bases between. The CDR3 sequence is CASGRSSSYEQYV. CDR3 nucleotides: TGTGCCAGCGGCCGCTCAAGCTCCTACGAGCAGTACGTC.

Turning to this clonotype: Germline and junction disagree at one end, which may indicate a read error. The chain recombines TRBV7-7 with TRBJ2-3, with D possibly being TRBD1 or TRBD2 (5 bases each). Per germline, CDR1 SSHAT and CDR2 FNYEAQ (reference sequence). This CDR3 has 15 residues. The CDR3 spells CASSLSPGPTDTQYF. Written as DNA, the CDR3 is TGTGCTAGCAGCTTATCCCCGGGGCCCACAGATACGCAGTATTTT.

There are many counts of this clonotype. The chain is built from TRBV28 and TRBJ2-7; 9 bases are a match to TRBD1. V trimming: 5 bases; J trimming: 4 bases; junction bases outside the gene matches: 6. The CDR3 is 14 amino acids. Germline assignment: CDR1 MDHEN and CDR2 SYDVKM. The DNA for the CDR3 is TGTGCCAGCAGTGGCCGGGACAGGGATTACGAGCAGTACTTC. As protein: CASSGRDRDYEQYF.

The table lists this clonotype with a count of one. An end of the junction differs from the germline gene, which may be a read error. The CDR3 bases are TGCGCCATCAGCTATAAGGGAACTGATACGCAGTATTTT. Amino acid sequence: CAISYKGTDTQYF. The chain joins TRBV10-3 to TRBJ2-3; unclear D gene. Germline lookup yields CDR1 ENHRY and CDR2 SYGVKD. The CDR3 has 13 residues.

This clonotype was detected only a few times. A read error may explain this, as a much larger clone is one base away. V is TRBV20-1 and J is TRBJ2-5; no firm D call. The V and J ends lost 1 base and 1 base respectively, with 7 bases between them. This CDR3 comprises 13 residues. Germline CDR1 reads DFQATT; CDR2 reads SNEGSKA (reference sequence). CDR3 in amino acids: CSARGTCQETQYF. CDR3 nucleotides: TGCAGTGCTAGAGGGACCTGCCAAGAGACCCAGTACTTC.

This clonotype was seen at least ten times. The rearrangement uses TRBV29-1 and TRBJ2-3, with 8 nucleotides matching TRBD2. This CDR3 is 15 amino acids long. Germline V gene lookup returns CDR1 SQVTM and CDR2 ANQGSEA. Losses at the gene ends were 5 bases for V and 2 bases for J; bases not matched to a gene: 9. The CDR3 protein is CSVLRLASYTDTQYF. As DNA, the CDR3 is TGCAGCGTTCTAAGACTAGCGAGTTACACAGATACGCAGTATTTT.

Many counts were recorded for this clonotype. The gene calls are TRBV5-5 and TRBJ2-5; D is ambiguous. Germline V gene data show CDR1 as SGHKS and CDR2 as YYEKEE (reference sequence). Trimming removed 0 bases from V and 5 bases from J, with 5 bases in between. The CDR3 length is 12 residues. The CDR3 nucleotides are TGTGCCAGCAGCTTGGGGATGGAGACCCAGTACTTC. This sequence encodes CASSLGMETQYF.

This clonotype has a count of ten or more. The chain couples TRBV12-3 or TRBV12-4 to TRBJ1-1, with D perhaps TRBD1 (5 bases). V was cut by 8 bases and J by 0 bases, with 13 bases left in between. This CDR3 has 14 residues. The CDR3 bases are TGTGCCAGCTCACTAGGGACGGTGAACACTGAAGCTTTCTTT. It is translated as CASSLGTVNTEAFF.

This clonotype was found a few times. V is TRBV7-3 and J is TRBJ2-3; D tentatively fits TRBD1 or TRBD2 (5 bases each). CDR3 size: 15 residues. Germline V gene sequence: CDR1 SGHTA, CDR2 FQGTGA. V was cut by 2 bases and J by 3 bases, with 12 bases left in between. The CDR3 spells CASSLLPGPTDTQYF. Here the CDR3 DNA reads TGTGCCAGCAGCTTACTCCCGGGGCCAACAGATACGCAGTATTTT.

DNA of the CDR3: TGTGCCAGCAGTGAATTTGGAGGGGGGGGGCAGTACTTC. Translating it yields CASSEFGGGGQYF. This chain links TRBV2 with TRBJ2-4, with a possible D match to TRBD2 (7 bases). The V gene lost 2 bases and the J gene lost 13 bases, with 15 bases spanning the gap. The CDR3 extends over 13 amino acids. Germline CDR1 SNHLY, CDR2 FYNNEI.

A few counts support this clonotype. The CDR3 sequence: CASSLMGRNYEQYF. CDR3 bases: TGTGCCAGCAGCTTAATGGGCCGCAACTACGAGCAGTACTTC. The chain links TRBV7-2 to TRBJ2-7, with D unresolved. This CDR3 contains 14 residues. The germline CDR1 and CDR2 sequences are SGHTA and FQGNSA. Trimming took off 2 bases at V and 3 bases at J, with 11 bases between the two ends.

The rearrangement uses TRBV20-1 and TRBJ2-4; 8 bases are shared with TRBD1. The assigned J gene may be wrong: the sequence end matches TRBJ2-7 better. Germline V lookup: CDR1 DFQATT, CDR2 SNEGSKA (reference sequence). The CDR3 extends over 16 amino acids. The CDR3 coding sequence is TGCAGTGCTGCTCAGTTCGGGACAGGCTTCCGCTACGAGCAGTACTTC. Translation gives CSAAQFGTGFRYEQYF.

Details on this clonotype: One base away lies a much larger clone, so this may be a sequencing read error. This chain connects TRBV5-1 to TRBJ2-7; D possibly uses TRBD1 or TRBD2 (6 bases each). This CDR3 has 14 amino acids. Germline loops: CDR1 SGHRS, CDR2 YFSETQ. This chain's CDR3 is CANSWAGQDYEQYF. The CDR3 bases are TGCGCCAACAGCTGGGCGGGACAAGACTACGAGCAGTACTTC.

This clonotype was recorded at least ten times. The V call is TRBV12-3 or TRBV12-4, the J call TRBJ2-7; TRBD1 agrees at 9 bases. After removal of 7 bases from V and 1 base from J, the junction contained 8 bases not matched to a gene. The CDR3 has 15 amino acids. CDR3 loop: CASNAPGQGSYEQYF. In DNA, the CDR3 is TGTGCCAGCAACGCACCGGGACAGGGTTCCTACGAGCAGTACTTC.

In this sample, this clonotype turned up many times. The rearrangement joins TRBV7-8 to TRBJ2-7; 16 positions agree with TRBD2. Germline V gene data show CDR1 as SGHVS and CDR2 as FQNEAQ. The CDR3 covers 16 residues. V shed 5 bases and J 5 bases; nucleotides not matched to a gene: 6. CDR3 sequence: CASSPGTSGGGNEQYF. For the CDR3, the DNA is TGTGCCAGCAGCCCCGGGACTAGCGGGGGGGGAAACGAGCAGTACTTC.

With respect to this clonotype: Being one base from a much bigger clone, this may be a read error. The chain links TRBV10-2 to TRBJ1-2; 7 nucleotides agree with TRBD1. The CDR3 spans 14 residues. CDR1 WSHSY and CDR2 SAAADI come from the germline V gene. In nucleotides, the CDR3 is TGCGCCAGCAGAAGGGGGGGGACAGACTATGACTACACCTTC. It codes for CASRRGGTDYDYTF.

This clonotype showed up just a few times. The J gene is TRBJ2-7, the V gene TRBV5-1, with D possibly being TRBD2 (6 bases). The V gene lost 0 bases and the J gene lost 4 bases, with 11 bases spanning the gap. The CDR3 is 14 amino acids. From germline, CDR1 is SGHRS and CDR2 YFSETQ. CDR3 DNA: TGCGCCAGCAGCTTGGAGGAGACTAGTTACGAGCAGTACTTC. Translated: CASSLEETSYEQYF.

The chain joins TRBV18 to TRBJ1-1, with D uncertain. The CDR3 spans 13 residues. In germline, CDR1 is KGHSH, CDR2 LQKENI. Trimming removed 0 bases at V and 6 bases at J, with 8 bases between. The chain's CDR3 is CASSPPKTAEAFF. The CDR3 DNA sequence: TGTGCCAGCTCACCACCTAAGACGGCTGAAGCTTTCTTT.

In this sample, this clonotype turned up a few times. V and J are TRBV3-1 and TRBJ1-1; 9 bases align to TRBD1. The V and J ends lost 0 bases and 6 bases, in that order; junction bases with no gene match: 5. Germline V gene data show CDR1 as LGHDT and CDR2 as YNNKEL (reference sequence). CDR3 size: 15 residues. CDR3 region: CASSQDSGTGSEAFF. The CDR3 DNA reads TGTGCCAGCAGCCAAGATAGCGGGACAGGGTCTGAAGCTTTCTTT. Full variable domain (missing parts from reference TRBV3-1 and TRBJ1-1): DTAVSQTPKYLVTQMGNDKSIKCEQNLGHDTMYWYKQDSKKFLKIMFSYNNKELIINETVPNRFSPKSPDKAHLNLHINSLELGDSAVYFCASSQDSGTGSEAFFGQGTRLTVV.

This clonotype has more than one count but fewer than ten. V gene TRBV11-2 combines with J gene TRBJ1-3; D is unclear. Germline V gene data show CDR1 as SGHAT and CDR2 as FQNNGV. V was pared by 5 bases and J by 3 bases, with 5 bases between. The CDR3 runs to 12 residues. The CDR3 reads CASSVSGNTIYF. The CDR3 DNA sequence: TGTGCCAGCAGCGTTAGTGGAAACACCATATATTTT.

This chain links TRBV5-1 with TRBJ1-1; D might be TRBD1 (5 bases). V dropped 5 bases and J dropped 5 bases, with 16 bases sitting between them. The CDR3 totals 14 residues. The germline gives CDR1 SGHRS, CDR2 YFSETQ. This CDR3 reads CASSRRDGATEAFF. The CDR3, as DNA: TGCGCCAGCAGTAGGAGGGACGGGGCGACTGAAGCTTTCTTT.

The rearrangement uses TRBV20-1 and TRBJ2-1; D not certain. V was shortened by 7 bases and J by 9 bases, with 16 bases between the two germline ends. CDR1 DFQATT and CDR2 SNEGSKA come from the germline V gene (reference sequence). The CDR3 length is 12 residues. The CDR3 sequence: CSVKSLAFEQFF. The CDR3 DNA is TGCAGTGTTAAGAGTTTAGCCTTTGAGCAGTTCTTC.

This clonotype appeared a few times. Here the CDR3 DNA reads TGTGCCAGCAGTTACTTTACGGGGGGGACAGATACGCAGTATTTT. It encodes CASSYFTGGTDTQYF. This chain connects TRBV6-5 to TRBJ2-3, with TRBD2 matching 8 bases. This CDR3 is built from 15 residues. V lost 1 base, J lost 3 bases, and 3 bases stayed unmatched. In germline, CDR1 is MNHEY, CDR2 SVGAGI.

J is TRBJ1-4 and V is TRBV15; TRBD1 agrees at 7 bases. There are 15 residues in the CDR3. Trimming cost V 0 bases and J 8 bases; bases outside gene matches: 6. Germline V lookup: CDR1 LNHNV, CDR2 YYDKDF (reference sequence). The CDR3 sequence: CATSRDKGAREKLFF. The DNA of the CDR3 is TGTGCCACCAGCAGAGATAAGGGGGCTAGGGAAAAACTGTTTTTT.